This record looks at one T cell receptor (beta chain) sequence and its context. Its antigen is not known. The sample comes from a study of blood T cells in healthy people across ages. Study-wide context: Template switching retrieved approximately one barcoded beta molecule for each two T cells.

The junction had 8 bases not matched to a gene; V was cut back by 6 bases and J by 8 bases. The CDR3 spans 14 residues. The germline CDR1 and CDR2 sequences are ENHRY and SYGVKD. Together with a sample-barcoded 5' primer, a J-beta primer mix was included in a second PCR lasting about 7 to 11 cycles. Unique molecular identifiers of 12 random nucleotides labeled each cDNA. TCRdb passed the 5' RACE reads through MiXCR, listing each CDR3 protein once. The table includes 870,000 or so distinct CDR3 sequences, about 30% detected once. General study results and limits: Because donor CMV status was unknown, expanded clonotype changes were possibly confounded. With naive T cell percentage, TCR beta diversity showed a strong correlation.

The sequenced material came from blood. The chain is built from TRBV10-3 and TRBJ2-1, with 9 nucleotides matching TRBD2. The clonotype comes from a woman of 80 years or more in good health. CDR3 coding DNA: TGTGCCATCAGAGTAGCGGGAGAAGTCGATGAGCAGTTCTTC. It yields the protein CAIRVAGEVDEQFF.